The next 30 T cell receptor beta chains were all read from a single sample in a study of response to subunit inactivated influenza vaccine. TCRdb reprocessed the RT-PCR reads with MiXCR, giving one entry per CDR3 protein. The sample lists more than 450,000 distinct CDR3 sequences, approximately 12% seen once, with 10% in the top ten. The material was PBMCs from blood, obtained on the day of vaccination. The origin of the receptors is a man aged 45-65 years who received an inactivated influenza vaccine.

The table lists this clonotype with a few counts. This chain uses TRBV7-2 with TRBJ1-3; the D is unclear. CDR1 SGHTA and CDR2 FQGNSA come from the germline V gene. The CDR3 spans 16 residues. The V and J ends lost 4 bases and 0 bases respectively, with 13 bases between them. Written as DNA, the CDR3 is TGTGCCAGCAGCTCCCAGCCTACAAGCTCTGGAAACACCATATATTTT. The encoded protein is CASSSQPTSSGNTIYF.

V gene TRBV6-2 or TRBV6-3 combines with J gene TRBJ2-3, with D tentatively TRBD1 (5 bases). Germline V CDR1 and CDR2: MNHEY, SVGEGT. V was clipped by 2 bases and J by 4 bases, with 13 bases between them. The length of the CDR3 is 15 residues. CDR3 in amino acids: CASSYPYGAADTQYF. The DNA of the CDR3 is TGTGCCAGCAGTTACCCTTATGGGGCGGCAGATACGCAGTATTTT.

This clonotype was counted only a few times. The genes are TRBV29-1 and TRBJ2-5, with D perhaps matching TRBD2 (6 bases). V was shortened by 6 bases and J by 1 base, with 18 bases between the two germline ends. The CDR3 covers 15 residues. In germline, CDR1 is SQVTM, CDR2 ANQGSEA. CDR3 residues: CSVGGVGPTQETQYF. The CDR3, as DNA: TGCAGCGTCGGGGGAGTGGGTCCAACCCAAGAGACCCAGTACTTC.

In its sample, this clonotype was seen many times. The chain uses TRBV7-2 and TRBJ2-3; TRBD2 agrees at 8 bases. The ends lost 5 bases at V and 3 bases at J; junction bases unmatched: 4. The CDR3 runs 14 residues. Germline loops: CDR1 SGHTA, CDR2 FQGNSA. The CDR3 DNA follows: TGTGCCAGCAGCCCTGGGACTAGGACAGATACGCAGTATTTT. It codes for CASSPGTRTDTQYF.

This clonotype was seen repeatedly, ten times or more. The chain links TRBV7-2 to TRBJ2-5; tentative D call: TRBD2 (6 bases). This CDR3 has 16 residues. The ends were cut back, 1 base at V and 2 bases at J, with 14 bases in the middle. Germline V gene data show CDR1 as SGHTA and CDR2 as FQGNSA. CDR3 sequence (DNA): TGTGCCAGCAGCTTAGGCGGGGCAGGGTGGCAAGAGACCCAGTACTTC. Its translation: CASSLGGAGWQETQYF.

The table lists this clonotype with a few counts. The DNA of the CDR3 is TGTGCCACCAGCATACAGAAAGGAGAGACCCAGTACTTC. Its translation: CATSIQKGETQYF. V usage is TRBV15 and J usage is TRBJ2-5, with D uncertain. The germline V gene encodes CDR1 LNHNV and CDR2 YYDKDF (reference sequence). This CDR3 contains 13 residues. Deletions cut 4 bases from V and 4 bases from J, with 10 bases between.

This clonotype was counted at least ten times. At one of its ends the junction is not consistent with the germline gene, which may arise from a read error. The genes are TRBV5-1 and TRBJ1-1, with a tentative D call TRBD1 (6 bases). Germline assignment: CDR1 SGHRS and CDR2 YFSETQ. The CDR3 is 13 amino acids. CDR3 protein: CASSAQGGTEAFF. The CDR3 DNA sequence: TGTGCCAGCAGCGCGCAAGGGGGCACTGAAGCTTTCTTT.

The chain employs TRBV6-1 and TRBJ1-2; D is undetermined. Germline V lookup: CDR1 MNHNS, CDR2 SASEGT. The CDR3 has 13 residues. Trimming removed 2 bases from V and 8 bases from J, with 12 bases in between. The CDR3 sequence: CASSETGVRGYTF. The CDR3 bases are TGTGCCAGCAGTGAAACCGGGGTCCGAGGCTACACCTTC.

The chain has TRBV12-3 or TRBV12-4 and TRBJ2-3; D might be TRBD1 or TRBD2, each matching 6 bases. The ends were cut back, 6 bases at V and 5 bases at J, with 15 bases in the middle. CDR3 size: 14 residues. CDR3 in DNA: TGTGCCAGCAGCTTGGGGGGCGGATTAGATACGCAGTATTTT. Its translation: CASSLGGGLDTQYF.

This clonotype has more than one count but fewer than ten. The V gene is TRBV5-1, the J gene TRBJ1-1; 7 nucleotides line up with TRBD1. This CDR3 is 14 amino acids long. Germline V gene data show CDR1 as SGHRS and CDR2 as YFSETQ. After removal of 1 base from V and 7 bases from J, the junction contained 7 bases not matched to a gene. The CDR3 DNA is TGCGCCAGCAGCTTGTTTGGACAGGCGATTGAAGCTTTCTTT. Protein sequence: CASSLFGQAIEAFF.

This clonotype was counted only a few times. The gene calls are TRBV4-2 and TRBJ2-3, with TRBD2 matching over 13 bases. Trimming cost V 0 bases and J 8 bases; bases outside gene matches: 8. The germline V gene encodes CDR1 LGHNA and CDR2 YNFKEQ. There are 17 residues in the CDR3. The CDR3 nucleotides read TGTGCCAGCAGCCAAGAGGGGACTAGCGGGACCTTAGGTACGCAGTATTTT. This sequence encodes CASSQEGTSGTLGTQYF.

This clonotype was counted only a few times. The genes are TRBV7-2 and TRBJ2-2; 10 bases are a match to TRBD1. The CDR3 extends over 16 amino acids. Germline values: CDR1 SGHTA, CDR2 FQGNSA. V shed 8 bases and J 5 bases; nucleotides not matched to a gene: 11. The CDR3 DNA reads TGTGCCAGCCTATCGACAGGGGGCCTTGTGACCGGGGAGCTGTTTTTT. This gives the protein CASLSTGGLVTGELFF.

This chain connects TRBV4-1 to TRBJ1-5; no definite D call. This CDR3 comprises 14 residues. The V end lost 0 bases, the J end lost 3 bases, and 6 bases lay between the germline ends. Germline values: CDR1 MGHRA, CDR2 YSYEKL. CDR3 loop: CASSQENANQPQHF. The CDR3 bases are TGCGCCAGCAGCCAAGAAAATGCCAATCAGCCCCAGCATTTT.

The chain is built from TRBV7-2 and TRBJ2-7, with 7 bases aligning to TRBD1. CDR3 length: 15 residues. The J segment lost 1 base and the V segment lost 4 bases, leaving 7 bases of the junction unmatched. The germline V gene encodes CDR1 SGHTA and CDR2 FQGNSA. CDR3 nucleotides: TGTGCCAGCAGCTCGACAGGGATCACATCCTACGAGCAGTACTTC. It codes for CASSSTGITSYEQYF.

The chain has TRBV5-8 and TRBJ2-7; D remains ambiguous. This CDR3 contains 13 residues. Germline V gives CDR1 SGHTS, CDR2 YDEGEE. With 6 bases removed from V and 3 bases from J, the gap between germline ends came to 13 bases. The CDR3 is CASTQTDLYEQYF. CDR3 coding DNA: TGTGCCAGCACCCAAACCGATCTCTACGAGCAGTACTTC.

V gene TRBV5-1 combines with J gene TRBJ2-5, with D perhaps TRBD2 (5 bases). Germline CDR1 reads SGHRS; CDR2 reads YFSETQ. The ends were cut back, 0 bases at V and 7 bases at J, with 13 bases in the middle. The length of the CDR3 is 14 residues. CDR3 sequence: CASSLGTDGGTQYF. CDR3 nucleotides: TGCGCCAGCAGCTTGGGCACAGACGGAGGGACCCAGTACTTC.

The chain has TRBV12-3 or TRBV12-4 and TRBJ2-1; D is possibly TRBD1 (6 bases). The CDR3 extends over 15 amino acids. With 3 bases removed from V and 2 bases from J, the gap between germline ends came to 11 bases. The CDR3 sequence: CASSFLRGTYNEQFF. The CDR3 DNA follows: TGTGCCAGCAGTTTCTTAAGGGGGACCTACAATGAGCAGTTCTTC.

This clonotype was found many times. The chain carries TRBV7-2 and TRBJ2-1; no definite D call. The CDR3 is 14 amino acids. V lost 6 bases and J 0 bases, leaving 9 bases between the germline ends. Germline V gene lookup returns CDR1 SGHTA and CDR2 FQGNSA. The CDR3 DNA follows: TGTGCCAGCAGAGAAGCGAGCTCCTACAATGAGCAGTTCTTC. The encoded protein is CASREASSYNEQFF.

The CDR3 protein is CASSGFTTDTQYF. CDR3 DNA sequence: TGTGCCAGCTCAGGGTTTACCACAGATACGCAGTATTTT. This chain links TRBV7-9 with TRBJ2-3, with D possibly being TRBD1 (5 bases). Trimming removed 8 bases at V and 2 bases at J, with 11 bases between. Germline V gene sequence: CDR1 SEHNR, CDR2 FQNEAQ (reference sequence). This CDR3 contains 13 residues. Combining the CDR3 with reference TRBV7-9 and TRBJ2-3 gives the whole variable domain DTGVSQNPRHKITKRGQNVTFRCDPISEHNRLYWYRQTLGQGPEFLTYFQNEAQLEKSRLLSDRFSAERPKGSFSTLEIQRTEQGDSAMYLCASSGFTTDTQYFGPGTRLTVL.

In its sample, this clonotype was seen a few times. The CDR3 DNA is TGCGCCAGCAGCCAAGATTCGGCGGGCGACTCTGGAAACACCATATATTTT. Its protein is CASSQDSAGDSGNTIYF. The V and J genes are TRBV4-3 and TRBJ1-3; D is unresolved. This CDR3 spans 17 amino acids. Deletions cut 0 bases from V and 0 bases from J, with 12 bases between. The V gene's germline CDR1 is LGHNA and CDR2 YSLEER.

CDR3 loop: CSRTTSGRGEQFF. CDR3 DNA: TGCAGCAGAACCACTAGCGGGAGAGGTGAGCAGTTCTTC. V usage is TRBV20-1 and J usage is TRBJ2-1; 11 positions match TRBD2. CDR3 size: 13 residues. CDR1 and CDR2 from the germline V gene are DFQATT and SNEGSKA (reference sequence).

This clonotype appeared a few times. The rearrangement links TRBV10-3 to TRBJ2-1, with 7 bases matching TRBD1. This CDR3 is built from 15 residues. The J segment lost 7 bases and the V segment lost 5 bases, leaving 11 bases of the junction unmatched. The germline V gene encodes CDR1 ENHRY and CDR2 SYGVKD. This CDR3 is CAISRETGPTNEQFF. CDR3 in DNA: TGTGCCATCAGTAGAGAGACAGGGCCCACAAATGAGCAGTTCTTC.

This clonotype has just a few counts. The rearrangement links TRBV20-1 to TRBJ1-4; D uncertain. The germline V gene has CDR1 DFQATT and CDR2 SNEGSKA (reference sequence). The CDR3 consists of 11 residues. The germline V and J ends were trimmed by 3 bases and 8 bases, with 7 bases remaining between them. The DNA for the CDR3 is TGCAGTGCTAGGGCGGGGGAAAAACTGTTTTTT. This gives the protein CSARAGEKLFF.

This clonotype was seen only a few times. The chain has TRBV29-1 and TRBJ2-3; TRBD2 agrees at 10 bases. CDR1 and CDR2 from the germline V gene are SQVTM and ANQGSEA. Trimming removed 4 bases from V and 6 bases from J; junction bases left unmatched: 10. The CDR3 has 15 residues. Here the CDR3 reads CSVVGASGSVDTQYF. The CDR3 DNA reads TGCAGCGTTGTGGGGGCTAGCGGGAGTGTGGATACGCAGTATTTT.

This clonotype turned up a few times. The rearrangement links TRBV7-2 to TRBJ2-1, with 13 bases matching TRBD2. The CDR3 is made up of 16 amino acids. The germline gives CDR1 SGHTA, CDR2 FQGNSA. J lost 6 bases, V lost 0 bases, and 2 bases had no gene match. CDR3 bases: TGTGCCAGCAGCTTAGCGGGACTAGCGGGGATCAATGAGCAGTTCTTC. Translation: CASSLAGLAGINEQFF.

This chain links TRBV20-1 with TRBJ2-5, with D tentatively TRBD1 (6 bases). In germline, CDR1 is DFQATT, CDR2 SNEGSKA (reference sequence). Trimming cost V 3 bases and J 3 bases, with 14 bases left between them. The length of the CDR3 is 14 residues. The CDR3 DNA is TGCAGTGCTAGCGCTTTTCCAGGGGAAGAGACCCAGTACTTC. This codes for CSASAFPGEETQYF.

This chain links TRBV27 with TRBJ2-3; possibly TRBD1 for D (5 bases). The CDR3 consists of 15 residues. V was clipped by 2 bases and J by 0 bases, with 9 bases between them. The germline CDR1 and CDR2 sequences are MNHEY and SMNVEV (reference sequence). The CDR3 sequence is CASSLIGASTDTQYF. CDR3 in DNA: TGTGCCAGCAGTTTAATTGGGGCGAGCACAGATACGCAGTATTTT.

Concerning this clonotype itself: A read error is possible here, since a much larger clone lies one base away. The gene calls are TRBV4-1 and TRBJ2-1, with D possibly being TRBD2 (6 bases). The length of the CDR3 is 16 residues. The germline gives CDR1 MGHRA, CDR2 YSYEKL. Between the trimmed V and J ends, which lost 7 bases and 3 bases, there was a span of 19 bases. The CDR3 loop reads CASTLRPGTFYNEQFF. The DNA for the CDR3 is TGCGCCAGCACCCTTCGTCCCGGGACTTTCTACAATGAGCAGTTCTTC.

The genes are TRBV19 and TRBJ1-5; the D is unclear. This CDR3 is 13 amino acids long. Per the germline V gene, CDR1 is LNHDA and CDR2 is SQIVND (reference sequence). V gave up 6 bases and J gave up 4 bases, with 10 bases separating them. The CDR3 DNA follows: TGTGCCAGTAGCAAAAGGGCAAATCAGCCCCAGCATTTT. It yields the protein CASSKRANQPQHF.

This chain joins TRBV6-2 or TRBV6-3 and TRBJ1-5; no firm D call. This CDR3 is built from 14 residues. With 5 bases removed from V and 5 bases from J, the gap between germline ends came to 13 bases. Looked up from germline, CDR1 is MNHEY and CDR2 is SVGEGT. CDR3 coding DNA: TGTGCCAGCAGTACCCGACCCGAATATCAGCCCCAGCATTTT. Protein: CASSTRPEYQPQHF.